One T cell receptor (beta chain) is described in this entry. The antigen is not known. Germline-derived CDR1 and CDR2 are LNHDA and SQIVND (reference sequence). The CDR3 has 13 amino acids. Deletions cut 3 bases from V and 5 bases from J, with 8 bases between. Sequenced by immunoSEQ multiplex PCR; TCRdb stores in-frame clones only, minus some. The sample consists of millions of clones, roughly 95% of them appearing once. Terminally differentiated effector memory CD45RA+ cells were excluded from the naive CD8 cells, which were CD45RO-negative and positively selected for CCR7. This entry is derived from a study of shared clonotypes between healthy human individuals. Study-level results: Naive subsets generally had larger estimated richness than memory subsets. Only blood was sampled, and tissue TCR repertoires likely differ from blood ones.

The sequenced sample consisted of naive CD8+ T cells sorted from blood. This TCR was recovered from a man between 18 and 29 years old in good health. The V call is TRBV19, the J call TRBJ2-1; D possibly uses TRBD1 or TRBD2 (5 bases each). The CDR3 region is CASSILGDNEQFF. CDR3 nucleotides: TGTGCCAGTAGTATCCTGGGGGACAATGAGCAGTTCTTC.